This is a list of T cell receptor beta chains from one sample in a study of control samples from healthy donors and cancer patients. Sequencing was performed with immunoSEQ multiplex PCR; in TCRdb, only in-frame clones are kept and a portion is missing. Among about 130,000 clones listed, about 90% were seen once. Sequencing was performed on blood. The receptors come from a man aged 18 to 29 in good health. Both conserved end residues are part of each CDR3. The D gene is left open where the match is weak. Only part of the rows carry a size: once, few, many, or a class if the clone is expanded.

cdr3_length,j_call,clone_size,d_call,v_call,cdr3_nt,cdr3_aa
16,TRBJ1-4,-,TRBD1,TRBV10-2,TGCGCCAGCAGTTCGACAGGGATGGTAACTAATGAAAAACTGTTTTTT,CASSSTGMVTNEKLFF
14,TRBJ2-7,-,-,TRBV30,TGTGCCTGGCGGAGAACTTCCAGCTCCTACGAGCAGTACTTC,CAWRRTSSSYEQYF
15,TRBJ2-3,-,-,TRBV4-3,TGCGCCAGCAGCGACCGGGCGAGCAGCACAGATACGCAGTATTTT,CASSDRASSTDTQYF
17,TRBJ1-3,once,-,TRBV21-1,TGTGCCAGCAGCAATGGGATAGACAATGACTCTGGAAACACCATATATTTT,CASSNGIDNDSGNTIYF
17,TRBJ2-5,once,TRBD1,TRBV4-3,TGCGCCAGCAGCCTTAAGACCCCTGGGACAGGGTCAGAGACCCAGTACTTC,CASSLKTPGTGSETQYF
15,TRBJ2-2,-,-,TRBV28,TGTGCCAGCAGTTTAAACCCCCGATACACCGGGGAGCTGTTTTTT,CASSLNPRYTGELFF
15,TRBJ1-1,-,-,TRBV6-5,TGTGCCAGCAGTCAACAGGACAATTCCAACACTGAAGCTTTCTTT,CASSQQDNSNTEAFF
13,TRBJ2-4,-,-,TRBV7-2,TGTGCCAGCAGCTACCAGAATGAGGACATTCAGTACTTC,CASSYQNEDIQYF
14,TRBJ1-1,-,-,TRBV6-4,TGTGCCAGCAGTGAAGAAGGGGGAACCACTGAAGCTTTCTTT,CASSEEGGTTEAFF
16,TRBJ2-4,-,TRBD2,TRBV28,TGTGCCAGCAGGACCGTAGGCGGGAGTAAGGGAAACATTCAGTACTTC,CASRTVGGSKGNIQYF
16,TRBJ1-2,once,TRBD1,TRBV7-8,TGTGCCAGCAGCCAAGCCGGCACCGGGACAGTCTATGGCTACACCTTC,CASSQAGTGTVYGYTF
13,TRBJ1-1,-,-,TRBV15,TGTGCCACCAGCAGCACAGGCCCCGGTAGGCCTTTCTTT,CATSSTGPGRPFF
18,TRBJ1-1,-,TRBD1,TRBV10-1,TGCGCCAGCAGTGAGAATAGGGGACAGGGACCTTGGAACACTGAAGCTTTCTTT,CASSENRGQGPWNTEAFF
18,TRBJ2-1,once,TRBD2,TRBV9,TGTGCCAGCAGCCCGTCCCGACTAGCGGGAGCCCCCTACAATGAGCAGTTCTTC,CASSPSRLAGAPYNEQFF
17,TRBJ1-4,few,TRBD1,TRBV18,TGTGCCAGCTCCCTTGAAAGCCGACAGGGGGATAATGAAAAACTGTTTTTT,CASSLESRQGDNEKLFF
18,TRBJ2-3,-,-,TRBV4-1,TGCGCCAGCAGCCAACTAACTACCGGGAGACCCCCCCCAGATACGCAGTATTTT,CASSQLTTGRPPPDTQYF
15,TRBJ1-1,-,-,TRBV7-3,TGTGCCAGCAGCAAAGGGCCTTCTGGGAACACTGAAGCTTTCTTT,CASSKGPSGNTEAFF
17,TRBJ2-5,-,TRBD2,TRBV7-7,TGTGCCAGCAGCCCAAATAGCGGGAGCCCGGCTAGTAAGACCCAGTACTTC,CASSPNSGSPASKTQYF
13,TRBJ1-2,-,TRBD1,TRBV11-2,TGTGCCAGCAGTCTCCGTCAGGGGGCGGGCTACACCTTC,CASSLRQGAGYTF
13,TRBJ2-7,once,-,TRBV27,TGTGCCAGCAGTCTCTCCGGTGTCTACGAGCAGTACTTC,CASSLSGVYEQYF
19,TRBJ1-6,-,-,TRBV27,TGTGCCAGCAGTTTTAGCCTGAGGGCAGGGAGCTCCTATAATTCACCCCTCCACTTT,CASSFSLRAGSSYNSPLHF
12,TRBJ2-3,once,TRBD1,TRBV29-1,TGCAGCGTTGAAGGTCTCGGGACAGGGCAGTATTTT,CSVEGLGTGQYF
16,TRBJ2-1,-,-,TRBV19,TGTGCCAGTAGTATCGGCAGGGCCAAAGGTTACAATGAGCAGTTCTTC,CASSIGRAKGYNEQFF
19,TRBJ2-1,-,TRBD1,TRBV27,TGTGCCAGCAGTTTAACCGGGACAGGGGGCCGGAGCTCCTACAATGAGCAGTTCTTC,CASSLTGTGGRSSYNEQFF
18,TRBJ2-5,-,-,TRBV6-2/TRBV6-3,TGTGCCAGCAGTTATCTGTCCCTTAACACGTTTCTACGAGAGACCCAGTACTTC,CASSYLSLNTFLRETQYF
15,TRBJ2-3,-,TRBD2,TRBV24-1,TGTGCCACCAGTCTCACTAGCGGGAGCACAGATACGCAGTATTTT,CATSLTSGSTDTQYF